A single sample gave rise to the 14 T cell receptor beta chains below, sequenced in a study of blood T cell repertoires in COVID-19. Profiled with immunoSEQ multiplex PCR; TCRdb holds only in-frame clones, not every one. This sample has approximately 46,000 clones; approximately 87% occur once, and the top ten carry over 9.5%. Material: peripheral blood. These receptors were obtained from a human donor in a cohort sampled during active COVID-19.

The chain recombines TRBV30 with TRBJ1-2; tentatively, D is TRBD1 (6 bases). Trimming stripped 0 bases from V and 4 bases from J, with 12 bases between. From germline, CDR1 is GTSNPN and CDR2 SVGIG (reference sequence). The CDR3 spans 14 residues. The DNA of the CDR3 is TGTGCCTGGAGTGTAACAGGGAACTCCTATGGCTACACCTTC. It codes for CAWSVTGNSYGYTF.

The rearrangement joins TRBV4-1 to TRBJ1-5; the match to TRBD1 covers 8 bases. Unmatched junction bases numbered 11, after V lost 4 bases and J lost 6 bases. The germline V gene encodes CDR1 MGHRA and CDR2 YSYEKL. The CDR3 is made up of 16 amino acids. The CDR3 DNA is TGCGCCAGCAGCCGGTCGACAGGGGATCTTCTTCAGCCCCAGCATTTT. This sequence encodes CASSRSTGDLLQPQHF.

V is TRBV7-3 and J is TRBJ2-3; a possible D gene is TRBD1 (5 bases). Trimming pared 2 bases from V and 6 bases from J, leaving 9 bases between. This CDR3 has 13 residues. Germline-derived CDR1 and CDR2 are SGHTA and FQGTGA. The CDR3 loop reads CASSLWAGDTQYF. CDR3 DNA: TGTGCCAGCAGCTTATGGGCAGGGGATACGCAGTATTTT. The full variable domain, with the rest looked up from reference TRBV7-3 and TRBJ2-3, is GAGVSQTPSNKVTEKGKYVELRCDPISGHTALYWYRQSLGQGPEFLIYFQGTGAADDSGLPNDRFFAVRPEGSVSTLKIQRTERGDSAVYLCASSLWAGDTQYFGPGTRLTVL.

The chain employs TRBV19 and TRBJ1-3; D is perhaps TRBD1 (6 bases). Germline-derived CDR1 and CDR2 are LNHDA and SQIVND (reference sequence). With 4 bases removed from V and 4 bases from J, the gap between germline ends came to 11 bases. The CDR3 has 14 residues. The CDR3 nucleotides read TGTGCCAGTAGTAAGGACAGTTCGGGAAACACCATATATTTT. Residues: CASSKDSSGNTIYF.

The rearrangement joins TRBV9 to TRBJ1-1, with 7 bases identical to TRBD1. There are 14 residues in the CDR3. V was pared by 8 bases and J by 1 base, with 8 bases of the junction left unmatched. Germline V gene data show CDR1 as SGDLS and CDR2 as YYNGEE. The CDR3 loop is CASSIGTANTEAFF. The CDR3 DNA reads as TGTGCCAGTAGTATAGGGACAGCGAACACTGAAGCTTTCTTT.

V and J are TRBV28 and TRBJ2-2; 10 nucleotides align to TRBD2. Trimming took 2 bases from V and 6 from J; bases not matched to a gene: 3. CDR3 length equals 15 residues. Germline CDR1 and CDR2: MDHEN and SYDVKM. The CDR3 DNA is TGTGCCAGCAGTTTAAGCGGGGGGGCTTCCGGGGAGCTGTTTTTT. This gives the protein CASSLSGGASGELFF. Full variable domain (remainder filled in from reference TRBV28 and TRBJ2-2): DVKVTQSSRYLVKRTGEKVFLECVQDMDHENMFWYRQDPGLGLRLIYFSYDVKMKEKGDIPEGYSVSREKKERFSLILESASTNQTSMYLCASSLSGGASGELFFGEGSRLTVL.

The chain employs TRBV9 and TRBJ1-2, with 7 bases fitting TRBD1. The V gene's germline CDR1 is SGDLS and CDR2 YYNGEE. The CDR3 is 15 residues long. Trimming took 4 bases from V and 4 from J; bases not matched to a gene: 10. The CDR3 loop is CASSLLAGGSYGYTF. CDR3 in DNA: TGTGCCAGCAGCCTCTTGGCAGGGGGGAGCTATGGCTACACCTTC.

This clone was counted only a few times. V and J are TRBV7-9 and TRBJ1-1; 11 bases match TRBD1. From germline, CDR1 is SEHNR and CDR2 FQNEAQ (reference sequence). J lost 5 bases, V lost 5 bases, and 7 bases had no gene match. The CDR3 is 15 amino acids. CDR3 amino acids: CASSNRGTGGTEAFF. DNA for the CDR3: TGTGCCAGCAGCAACCGAGGGACAGGGGGGACTGAAGCTTTCTTT.

This clone occurred a few times. The genes are TRBV6-5 and TRBJ1-2; tentatively, D is TRBD1 (6 bases). The CDR3 is 14 residues long. Per the germline V gene, CDR1 is MNHEY and CDR2 is SVGAGI. Trimming stripped 0 bases from V and 3 bases from J, with 8 bases between. The CDR3 loop is CASSYSGGHYGYTF. The CDR3 DNA follows: TGTGCCAGCAGTTACTCAGGGGGACACTATGGCTACACCTTC.

This sequence joins TRBV5-4 and TRBJ1-4; perhaps TRBD1 as D (5 bases). Per germline, CDR1 SGHNT and CDR2 YYREEE (reference sequence). The CDR3 is made up of 14 amino acids. Trimming stripped 5 bases from V and 4 bases from J, with 12 bases between. CDR3 DNA: TGTGCCAGCAGGGAGGGACTGTATAATGAAAAACTGTTTTTT. Encoded protein: CASREGLYNEKLFF.

The rearrangement uses TRBV5-1 and TRBJ1-2, with a tentative D call TRBD1 (6 bases). The CDR3 runs to 14 residues. Germline V gene lookup returns CDR1 SGHRS and CDR2 YFSETQ. Trimming took 0 bases from V and 4 from J, leaving 10 bases between them. The CDR3 sequence is CASSLDGQSYGYTF. CDR3 DNA: TGCGCCAGCAGCTTGGATGGACAGAGCTATGGCTACACCTTC.

The rearrangement joins TRBV2 to TRBJ1-5; TRBD1 matches 9 bases. This CDR3 has 18 residues. V was pared by 7 bases and J by 2 bases, with 15 bases of the junction left unmatched. Germline CDR1 reads SNHLY; CDR2 reads FYNNEI. The CDR3: CASKGSIGQGIGNQPQHF. The CDR3 DNA is TGTGCCAGCAAGGGATCCATCGGACAGGGGATAGGCAATCAGCCCCAGCATTTT.

V and J are TRBV5-4 and TRBJ2-7; 9 bases agree with TRBD1. The junction had 15 bases not matched to a gene; V was cut back by 5 bases and J by 3 bases. This CDR3 has 17 amino acids. Germline V lookup: CDR1 SGHNT, CDR2 YYREEE (reference sequence). CDR3 DNA: TGTGCCAGCAGTTCAATCATACTCCGGACAGGGGTCTACGAGCAGTACTTC. As protein: CASSSIILRTGVYEQYF.

The CDR3 nucleotides are TGTGCCAGCAGCCATAATTCGGCTGAACTAGCCAATGAGCAGTTCTTC. This encodes CASSHNSAELANEQFF. The chain carries TRBV3-1 (or the pseudogene TRBV3-2) and TRBJ2-1; D is perhaps TRBD2 (6 bases). CDR1 is LGHDT, CDR2 YNNKEL, per germline (reference sequence). The CDR3 contains 16 residues. Trimming shortened V by 3 bases and J by 6 bases, and 18 bases separated the two germline ends.